The 30 T cell receptor beta chains below were found in one sample sequenced in a study of T cell repertoires in cytomegalovirus infection. TCRdb redid the calling of the reads with MiXCR, one entry per CDR3 protein. The sample lists some 500,000 distinct CDR3 sequences; 40% were seen once. Which antigens these TCRs recognize remains unknown. The sample in question was cultured PBMCs, obtained from culture after CMV antigen stimulation. These receptors came from a human donor in good health (CMV status not recorded). Some clones in this sample may be carry-over from other donors' samples.

This clonotype was seen more than once but under ten times. The chain has TRBV7-9 and TRBJ2-7; 8 bases align to TRBD1. CDR3 size: 15 residues. Trimming removed 6 bases from V and 0 bases from J; junction bases left unmatched: 7. CDR1 and CDR2 (germline): SEHNR, FQNEAQ (reference sequence). In DNA, the CDR3 is TGTGCCAGCAGTCGGGACAGGTTCTTCTCCTACGAGCAGTACTTC. Translation: CASSRDRFFSYEQYF.

This clonotype occurred once. The J gene is TRBJ2-1, the V gene TRBV7-8; D not certain. The V end was cut by 2 bases, the J end by 8 bases, with 7 bases between. Germline V lookup: CDR1 SGHVS, CDR2 FQNEAQ. The CDR3 is 12 residues long. In DNA form, the CDR3 reads TGTGCCAGCAGCTTATGGTTTGATGAGCAGTTCTTC. It specifies CASSLWFDEQFF.

To note about this clonotype: A read error may produce the germline difference seen at one junction end. The chain links TRBV7-2 to TRBJ2-7; unclear D gene. Germline loops: CDR1 SGHTA, CDR2 FQGNSA. There are 12 residues in the CDR3. The chain's CDR3 is CASSSGSSEQYF. The CDR3 bases are TGTGCCAGCAGCTCTGGCTCCTCCGAGCAGTACTTC. The variable domain in full, with the rest retrieved from reference TRBV7-2 and TRBJ2-7, is GAGVSQSPSNKVTEKGKDVELRCDPISGHTALYWYRQSLGQGLEFLIYFQGNSAPDKSGLPSDRFSAERTGGSVSTLTIQRTQQEDSAVYLCASSSGSSEQYFGPGTRLTVT.

In nucleotides, the CDR3 is TGTGCCAGCAGAGGGAAGACAGGAAGCACAGATACGCAGTATTTT. Amino acid sequence: CASRGKTGSTDTQYF. This chain joins TRBV6-8 and TRBJ2-3, with a weak D call TRBD1 (6 bases). The V and J ends lost 6 bases and 0 bases respectively, with 13 bases between them. This CDR3 is 15 amino acids long. Germline V lookup: CDR1 MNHGY, CDR2 SAAAGT.

This clonotype was counted ten times or more. The chain has TRBV7-2 and TRBJ1-5, with 8 bases aligning to TRBD1. Germline lookup yields CDR1 SGHTA and CDR2 FQGNSA. This CDR3 spans 16 amino acids. The ends lost 6 bases at V and 2 bases at J; junction bases unmatched: 9. The CDR3 spells CASSPQGEVGNQPQHF. The CDR3 DNA reads as TGTGCCAGCAGTCCACAGGGGGAAGTGGGCAATCAGCCCCAGCATTTT.

The V and J genes are TRBV6-6 and TRBJ1-6; D gene unclear. The CDR3 runs 13 residues. Trimming removed 0 bases at V and 18 bases at J, with 15 bases between. CDR1 is MNHNY and CDR2 is SVGAGI in the germline V gene (reference sequence). The CDR3 region is CASSYSRGNGDHF. CDR3 bases: TGTGCCAGCAGTTACTCGAGAGGGAACGGTGACCACTTT.

This clonotype was counted ten times or more. This chain uses TRBV7-2 with TRBJ1-4; D gene ambiguous. Germline V lookup: CDR1 SGHTA, CDR2 FQGNSA. This CDR3 is 15 amino acids long. V was clipped by 4 bases and J by 8 bases, with 17 bases between them. The DNA of the CDR3 is TGTGCCAGCAGCTCCAGAGCCGGGGTTAGCGAAAAACTGTTTTTT. It is translated as CASSSRAGVSEKLFF.

This clonotype was detected a few times. This chain links TRBV7-2 with TRBJ1-1, with D unresolved. The CDR3 is 14 amino acids. The V and J ends lost 3 bases and 0 bases respectively, with 8 bases between them. Looked up from germline, CDR1 is SGHTA and CDR2 is FQGNSA. The CDR3: CASSLTEMNTEAFF. CDR3 in DNA: TGTGCCAGCAGCTTGACGGAAATGAACACTGAAGCTTTCTTT.

This chain joins TRBV27 and TRBJ2-1, with D perhaps assigned TRBD1 or TRBD2 (5 bases each). Looked up from germline, CDR1 is MNHEY and CDR2 is SMNVEV (reference sequence). Trimming shortened V by 4 bases and J by 8 bases, and 15 bases separated the two germline ends. The CDR3 is 14 residues long. In DNA, the CDR3 is TGTGCCAGCAGTTATACGAGGGGTGAGGATGAGCAGTTCTTC. Residues: CASSYTRGEDEQFF.

This clonotype was picked up one time. This rearrangement joins TRBV6-1 to TRBJ2-5; D is undetermined. This CDR3 comprises 15 residues. CDR1 and CDR2 (germline): MNHNS, SASEGT. Trimming took 2 bases from V and 2 from J, leaving 12 bases between them. DNA for the CDR3: TGTGCCAGCAGTGAAACCCCGTGGGTTCAAGAGACCCAGTACTTC. Its protein product is CASSETPWVQETQYF.

V and J are TRBV6-1 and TRBJ1-1; no reliable D call. CDR3 length: 13 residues. Trimming removed 4 bases from V and 2 bases from J, with 8 bases in between. Looked up from germline, CDR1 is MNHNS and CDR2 is SASEGT. Here the CDR3 reads CASSVWINTEAFF. The DNA of the CDR3 is TGTGCCAGCAGTGTCTGGATTAACACTGAAGCTTTCTTT.

The chain carries TRBV12-3 or TRBV12-4 and TRBJ1-6; TRBD1 might be the D (5 bases). The ends were cut back, 1 base at V and 8 bases at J, with 9 bases in the middle. The CDR3 contains 14 residues. For the CDR3, the DNA is TGTGCCAGCAGTTTAGTGCCGGGACATTCACCCCTCCACTTT. Translation gives CASSLVPGHSPLHF.

Note on this clonotype: At one end, the junction sequence differs from germline, possibly due to a read error. The rearrangement joins TRBV19 to TRBJ2-7; 7 bases are a match to TRBD2. The CDR3 consists of 15 residues. Germline V gives CDR1 LNHDA, CDR2 SQIVND (reference sequence). CDR3 bases: TGTGCCAGTAGTATAGTAGGAGCGGGGTCCTCCGAGCAGTACTTC. Its protein is CASSIVGAGSSEQYF.

The genes are TRBV20-1 and TRBJ1-2, with D tentatively TRBD1 (5 bases). Trimming took 3 bases from V and 6 from J, leaving 20 bases between them. The CDR3 totals 15 residues. CDR1 is DFQATT and CDR2 is SNEGSKA in the germline V gene (reference sequence). CDR3 in amino acids: CSARGLWAGQDGYTF. For the CDR3, the DNA is TGCAGTGCTAGGGGGCTCTGGGCAGGGCAAGATGGCTACACCTTC.

V usage is TRBV12-3 or TRBV12-4 and J usage is TRBJ2-4, with a tentative D call TRBD1 (6 bases). CDR3 length: 14 amino acids. The V end lost 7 bases, the J end lost 3 bases, and 13 bases lay between the germline ends. The CDR3 reads CASKGQPGKNIQYF. Here the CDR3 DNA reads TGTGCCAGCAAAGGACAGCCCGGCAAAAACATTCAGTACTTC.

The CDR3 loop is CASSPSGTGSVYGYTF. The CDR3 DNA is TGTGCCAGCAGCCCCTCAGGGACAGGTTCTGTGTATGGCTACACCTTC. The gene calls are TRBV7-6 and TRBJ1-2; 8 bases fit TRBD1. The CDR3 has 16 amino acids. Trimming removed 5 bases from V and 5 bases from J; junction bases left unmatched: 13. The germline gives CDR1 SGHVS, CDR2 FNYEAQ.

The chain joins TRBV20-1 to TRBJ2-7; D is uncertain. The CDR3 is 13 amino acids. V shed 1 base and J shed 1 base, with 8 bases lying between them. CDR1 and CDR2 from the germline V gene are DFQATT and SNEGSKA (reference sequence). The CDR3 loop reads CSARGGWSYEQYF. The CDR3 DNA reads TGCAGTGCTAGAGGCGGTTGGTCCTACGAGCAGTACTTC.

This clonotype was counted only a few times. The chain is built from TRBV12-3 or TRBV12-4 and TRBJ2-1, with TRBD2 matching 14 bases. There are 15 residues in the CDR3. V gave up 5 bases and J gave up 10 bases; unmatched junction bases: 7. Written as DNA, the CDR3 is TGTGCCAGCAGTCCTCGACTAGCGGGGGGGGGAGAGCAGTTCTTC. This encodes CASSPRLAGGGEQFF.

This clonotype appeared a few times. CDR3 residues: CASSLGQRIYGYTF. CDR3 DNA: TGTGCCAGCAGCTTGGGGCAGCGGATCTATGGCTACACCTTC. The chain uses TRBV7-2 and TRBJ1-2; TRBD1 is a possible D gene (5 bases). The germline gives CDR1 SGHTA, CDR2 FQGNSA. Trimming took 3 bases from V and 4 from J, leaving 12 bases between them. The CDR3 has 14 residues.

This chain joins TRBV12-3 or TRBV12-4 and TRBJ1-1; D is possibly TRBD1 (5 bases). The CDR3 is made up of 13 amino acids. The V gene lost 6 bases and the J gene lost 4 bases, with 12 bases spanning the gap. CDR3 in amino acids: CASSPAGTTEAFF. Written as DNA, the CDR3 is TGTGCCAGCAGCCCTGCCGGGACCACTGAAGCTTTCTTT.

The chain is built from TRBV7-9 and TRBJ2-3; D is perhaps TRBD2 (6 bases). This CDR3 is 18 amino acids long. With 3 bases removed from V and 6 bases from J, the gap between germline ends came to 25 bases. Germline-derived CDR1 and CDR2 are SEHNR and FQNEAQ (reference sequence). The CDR3 region is CASSFGSPAGPAHDTQYF. The CDR3 region has the DNA TGTGCCAGCAGCTTTGGTTCCCCGGCGGGGCCAGCGCACGATACGCAGTATTTT. Together with reference TRBV7-9 and TRBJ2-3, the CDR3 gives the full variable domain: DTGVSQNPRHKITKRGQNVTFRCDPISEHNRLYWYRQTLGQGPEFLTYFQNEAQLEKSRLLSDRFSAERPKGSFSTLEIQRTEQGDSAMYLCASSFGSPAGPAHDTQYFGPGTRLTVL.

This chain links TRBV19 with TRBJ2-3; 10 bases agree with TRBD1. Unmatched junction bases numbered 6, after V lost 5 bases and J lost 4 bases. The CDR3 sequence is 15 residues long. Germline V gene data show CDR1 as LNHDA and CDR2 as SQIVND (reference sequence). In DNA, the CDR3 is TGTGCCAGTAGTCCCCCCGGGACAGGGGCAGATACGCAGTATTTT. It encodes CASSPPGTGADTQYF.

This chain connects TRBV7-2 to TRBJ2-1, with D uncertain. The CDR3 runs to 14 residues. Germline V gives CDR1 SGHTA, CDR2 FQGNSA. Trimming pared 3 bases from V and 8 bases from J, leaving 14 bases between. The CDR3 DNA reads as TGTGCCAGCAGCTTTCGGATTGGTGAACATGAGCAGTTCTTC. This gives the protein CASSFRIGEHEQFF. The entire variable domain, with the rest obtained from reference TRBV7-2 and TRBJ2-1, is as follows: GAGVSQSPSNKVTEKGKDVELRCDPISGHTALYWYRQSLGQGLEFLIYFQGNSAPDKSGLPSDRFSAERTGGSVSTLTIQRTQQEDSAVYLCASSFRIGEHEQFFGPGTRLTVL.

In this sample, this clonotype turned up a few times. The V gene is TRBV10-3, the J gene TRBJ2-3; 12 nucleotides align to TRBD2. In germline, CDR1 is ENHRY, CDR2 SYGVKD. V gave up 7 bases and J gave up 1 base; unmatched junction bases: 15. The CDR3 covers 19 residues. The CDR3 DNA reads TGTGCCATCAATGATGCTAGCGGGAGGGCCGTGGGTGGCACAGATACGCAGTATTTT. Translation gives CAINDASGRAVGGTDTQYF.

The gene calls are TRBV5-5 and TRBJ1-2; a possible D gene is TRBD1 (6 bases). The V end was cut by 3 bases, the J end by 8 bases, with 17 bases between. This CDR3 is 14 amino acids long. Germline values: CDR1 SGHKS, CDR2 YYEKEE (reference sequence). CDR3 sequence: CASSSGGQAEGYTF. The CDR3 DNA is TGTGCCAGCAGCTCGGGGGGCCAGGCGGAGGGCTACACCTTC.

The chain uses TRBV6-1 and TRBJ2-6; 7 bases map to TRBD2. The CDR3 loop spans 15 amino acids. Trimming at V came to 6 bases and at J to 1 base, leaving 3 bases not matched to a gene. The germline gives CDR1 MNHNS, CDR2 SASEGT. For the CDR3, the DNA is TGTGCCAGCAGCGTCGGGGGGTCTGGGGCCAACGTCCTGACTTTC. Its translation: CASSVGGSGANVLTF.

The rearrangement links TRBV28 to TRBJ2-2, with 8 positions matching TRBD2. The CDR3 contains 14 residues. The germline gives CDR1 MDHEN, CDR2 SYDVKM. The trim removed 7 bases at V and 6 bases at J, leaving 7 bases unmatched. The CDR3 is CASTTGGQAGELFF. CDR3 DNA sequence: TGTGCCAGCACCACGGGGGGGCAAGCCGGGGAGCTGTTTTTT.

This clonotype was counted many times. The chain has TRBV7-2 and TRBJ1-1; D uncertain. Germline V lookup: CDR1 SGHTA, CDR2 FQGNSA. Trimming removed 2 bases at V and 7 bases at J, with 11 bases between. The CDR3 sequence is 13 residues long. The CDR3 loop reads CASSLRRGVEAFF. CDR3 in DNA: TGTGCCAGCAGCTTAAGGCGCGGGGTTGAAGCTTTCTTT.

The V gene is TRBV6-1, the J gene TRBJ2-7, with 11 bases fitting TRBD2. This CDR3 comprises 14 residues. J was trimmed by 1 base and V by 8 bases; bases with no gene match: 4. Germline CDR1 is MNHNS and CDR2 is SASEGT. This CDR3 is CASCRTSGSYEQYF. The CDR3 bases are TGTGCCAGCTGCCGGACTAGCGGGTCCTACGAGCAGTACTTC.

V gene TRBV20-1 combines with J gene TRBJ2-1; 8 bases match TRBD1. In germline, CDR1 is DFQATT, CDR2 SNEGSKA (reference sequence). J lost 8 bases, V lost 4 bases, and 4 bases had no gene match. The CDR3 runs to 12 residues. The CDR3 region is CSATRTGYEQFF. The CDR3 DNA is TGCAGTGCTACCCGGACAGGGTATGAGCAGTTCTTC.